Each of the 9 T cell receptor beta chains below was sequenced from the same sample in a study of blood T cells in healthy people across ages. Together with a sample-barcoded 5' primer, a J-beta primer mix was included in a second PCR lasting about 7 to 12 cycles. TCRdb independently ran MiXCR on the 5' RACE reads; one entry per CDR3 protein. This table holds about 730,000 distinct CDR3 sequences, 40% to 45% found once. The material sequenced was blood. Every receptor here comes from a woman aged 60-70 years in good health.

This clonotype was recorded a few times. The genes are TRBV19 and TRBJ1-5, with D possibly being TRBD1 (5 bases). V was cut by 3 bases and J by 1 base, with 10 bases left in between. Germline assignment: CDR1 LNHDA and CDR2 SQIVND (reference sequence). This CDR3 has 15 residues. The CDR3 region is CASSIQQGSNQPQHF. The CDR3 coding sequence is TGTGCCAGTAGTATTCAGCAGGGCAGCAATCAGCCCCAGCATTTT.

CDR3 sequence (DNA): TGTGCCAGCAGCTTAGCGCGCGGGGCAGCGAACACTGAAGCTTTCTTT. This translates into CASSLARGAANTEAFF. The V gene is TRBV7-2, the J gene TRBJ1-1, with TRBD1 as a possible D gene (5 bases). Trimming pared 0 bases from V and 1 base from J, leaving 12 bases between. This CDR3 is 16 amino acids long. The V gene's germline CDR1 is SGHTA and CDR2 FQGNSA.

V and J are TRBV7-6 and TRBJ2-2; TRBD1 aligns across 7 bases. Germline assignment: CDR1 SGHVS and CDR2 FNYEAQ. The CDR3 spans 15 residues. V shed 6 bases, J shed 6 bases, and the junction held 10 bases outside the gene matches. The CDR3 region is CASSFGQASAGELFF. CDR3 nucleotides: TGTGCCAGCAGTTTCGGACAGGCGTCGGCCGGGGAGCTGTTTTTT.

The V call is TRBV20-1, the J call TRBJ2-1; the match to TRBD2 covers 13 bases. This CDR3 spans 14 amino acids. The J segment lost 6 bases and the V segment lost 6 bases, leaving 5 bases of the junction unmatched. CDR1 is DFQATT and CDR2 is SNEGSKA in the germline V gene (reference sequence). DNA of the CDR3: TGCAGTGCGACTAGCGGGAGGACCGTCAATGAGCAGTTCTTC. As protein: CSATSGRTVNEQFF.

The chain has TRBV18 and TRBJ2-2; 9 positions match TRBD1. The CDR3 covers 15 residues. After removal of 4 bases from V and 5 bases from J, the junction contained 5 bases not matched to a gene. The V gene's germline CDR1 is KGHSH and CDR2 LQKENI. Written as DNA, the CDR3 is TGTGCCAGCTCACAGGGACAGGGCAGGACCGGGGAGCTGTTTTTT. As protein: CASSQGQGRTGELFF.

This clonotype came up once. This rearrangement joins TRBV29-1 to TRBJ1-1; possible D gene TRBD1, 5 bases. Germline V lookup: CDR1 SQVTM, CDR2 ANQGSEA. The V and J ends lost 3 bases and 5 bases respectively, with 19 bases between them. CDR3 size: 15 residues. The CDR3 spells CSVDLNLGPGTEAFF. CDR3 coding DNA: TGCAGCGTTGACCTCAATCTAGGGCCAGGGACTGAAGCTTTCTTT.

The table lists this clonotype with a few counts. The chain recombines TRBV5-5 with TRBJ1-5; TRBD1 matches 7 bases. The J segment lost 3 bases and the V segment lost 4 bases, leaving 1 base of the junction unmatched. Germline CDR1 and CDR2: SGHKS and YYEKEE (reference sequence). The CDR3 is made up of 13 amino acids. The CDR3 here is CASSRGPNQPQHF. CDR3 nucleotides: TGTGCCAGCAGCAGGGGGCCCAATCAGCCCCAGCATTTT.

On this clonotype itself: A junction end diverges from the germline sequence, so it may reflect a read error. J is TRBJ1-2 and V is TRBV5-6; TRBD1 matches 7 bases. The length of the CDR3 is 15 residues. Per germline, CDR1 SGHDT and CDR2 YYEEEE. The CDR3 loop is CASSVRRGRLDGYSF. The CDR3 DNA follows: TGTGCCAGCAGCGTCAGGAGGGGGCGTCTCGATGGCTACTCCTTC.

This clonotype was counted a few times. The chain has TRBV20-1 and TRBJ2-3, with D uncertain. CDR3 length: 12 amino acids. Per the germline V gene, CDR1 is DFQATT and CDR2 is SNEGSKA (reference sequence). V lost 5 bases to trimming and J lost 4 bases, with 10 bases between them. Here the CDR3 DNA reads TGCAGTGCTGCTAGGAGTCCAGATACGCAGTATTTT. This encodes CSAARSPDTQYF.